A few counts support the clone carrying this TCR beta chain. Antigen: not known. Germline V gives CDR1 LGHNA, CDR2 YSLEER. The CDR3 is 15 residues long. Trimming took 1 base from V and 1 from J, leaving 10 bases between them. This specimen comes from a study of blood T cells in healthy people across ages. Whole-study results and caveats: Per million T cells, TCR beta diversity dropped roughly linearly as age increased. Expanded clonotype changes were possibly confounded by unknown donor CMV status.

Together with a sample-barcoded 5' primer, a J-beta primer mix was included in a second PCR lasting roughly 6 to 12 cycles. TCRdb independently ran MiXCR on the 5' RACE reads; one entry per CDR3 protein. The sample lists more than 500,000 distinct CDR3 sequences, about 27% seen once, with 3% to 4% in the top ten. These records were also assigned to another study, of T cells of mothers and their children.

The sequenced sample consisted of blood. The V and J genes are TRBV4-3 and TRBJ2-5; D might be TRBD1 (5 bases). The clonotype was recovered from a boy aged 2 to 9 in good health. The CDR3 DNA follows: TGCGCCAGCAGCCAAGGTGGGGCCCGCCAAGAGACCCAGTACTTC. This sequence encodes CASSQGGARQETQYF.